This T cell receptor beta chain is drawn from a study of technical replicates of blood from several donors. Profiled with immunoSEQ multiplex PCR; TCRdb holds only in-frame clones, not every one. The sample has 80,000 to 90,000 clones; roughly 94% are singletons. This sequence originates from a human donor in good health. The material sequenced was T cells isolated from PBMCs.

CDR3 amino acids: CASSPQYHRKTMNTEAFF. CDR3 sequence (DNA): TGTGCCAGCAGTCCGCAGTATCACCGAAAAACCATGAACACTGAAGCTTTCTTT. This chain joins TRBV2 and TRBJ1-1, with no clear D. The germline gives CDR1 SNHLY, CDR2 FYNNEI. This CDR3 has 18 residues. The ends were cut back, 5 bases at V and 0 bases at J, with 22 bases in the middle.